What follows are 9 T cell receptor beta chains derived from one specimen sequenced in a study of a mutant IDH1 vaccine in newly diagnosed glioma. Noted time point: week 5, during vaccination. The investigators gave 300 ug of mutant IDH1 20-mer peptide in each vaccine dose, together with topical imiquimod. No antigens are known for them. The protocol was immunoSEQ multiplex PCR, while the TCRdb copy is restricted to in-frame clones and leaves out a portion. The table shows tens of thousands of clones, with roughly 80% occurring only once. The sample was PBMCs, taken from a glioma patient whose treatment included an IDH1 peptide vaccine. These receptors were taken from a woman aged 18-35 years with glioma. Some clones in this sample may be carry-over from other donors' samples.

The chain links TRBV7-9 to TRBJ1-1; D is perhaps TRBD1 (5 bases). Per the germline V gene, CDR1 is SEHNR and CDR2 is FQNEAQ (reference sequence). The V and J ends lost 1 base and 2 bases respectively, with 14 bases between them. The CDR3 covers 16 residues. Here the CDR3 DNA reads TGTGCCAGCAGCTTAGTGAGGGACTGGCGTAACACTGAAGCTTTCTTT. Translation gives CASSLVRDWRNTEAFF.

V usage is TRBV4-1 and J usage is TRBJ2-7; a possible D gene is TRBD2 (5 bases). Trimming cost V 3 bases and J 4 bases, with 13 bases left between them. Germline-derived CDR1 and CDR2 are MGHRA and YSYEKL. CDR3 length: 14 residues. This chain's CDR3 is CASSHIGNLYEQYF. The CDR3 coding sequence is TGCGCCAGCAGCCATATCGGGAACCTATACGAGCAGTACTTC.

This clone showed up just once. The chain carries TRBV5-8 and TRBJ2-7, with 7 nucleotides matching TRBD1. Losses at the gene ends were 0 bases for V and 4 bases for J; bases not matched to a gene: 7. CDR1 and CDR2 from the germline V gene are SGHTS and YDEGEE. This CDR3 region has 15 residues. CDR3 coding DNA: TGTGCCAGCAGCTTGGATCCGACAGGGATTTACGAGCAGTACTTC. Its translation: CASSLDPTGIYEQYF.

This sequence joins TRBV9 and TRBJ2-3; D is ambiguous. The CDR3 covers 16 residues. The V end lost 2 bases, the J end lost 2 bases, and 15 bases lay between the germline ends. The germline V gene encodes CDR1 SGDLS and CDR2 YYNGEE. CDR3 nucleotide sequence: TGTGCCAGCAGCGTCCGACCTGAACCCCCCACAGATACGCAGTATTTT. It encodes CASSVRPEPPTDTQYF.

The V and J genes are TRBV6-1 and TRBJ2-2; no reliable D call. The V end was cut by 6 bases, the J end by 3 bases, with 5 bases between. The length of the CDR3 is 12 residues. CDR1 is MNHNS, CDR2 SASEGT, per germline. The CDR3 sequence: CASSPDTGELFF. The CDR3, as DNA: TGTGCCAGCAGCCCCGACACCGGGGAGCTGTTTTTT.

The V and J genes are TRBV6-5 and TRBJ2-7, with D possibly being TRBD1 (6 bases). Deletions cut 0 bases from V and 5 bases from J, with 17 bases between. The germline gives CDR1 MNHEY, CDR2 SVGAGI. The CDR3 extends over 16 amino acids. CDR3 bases: TGTGCCAGCAGTTACTCGTGGTTTGGGGGCAGGGACGAGCAGTACTTC. Translated: CASSYSWFGGRDEQYF.

The chain employs TRBV27 and TRBJ2-7; 11 bases agree with TRBD1. V was pared by 4 bases and J by 3 bases, with 2 bases of the junction left unmatched. CDR3 size: 14 residues. CDR1 and CDR2 (germline): MNHEY, SMNVEV (reference sequence). CDR3 in DNA: TGTGCCAGCAGTTGGGGGACAGGGGGCTACGAGCAGTACTTC. Translation: CASSWGTGGYEQYF.

The V and J genes are TRBV20-1 and TRBJ2-1; a weak D match, TRBD1 (5 bases). The CDR3 is 11 amino acids. V was cut by 4 bases and J by 6 bases, with 7 bases left in between. Germline V gives CDR1 DFQATT, CDR2 SNEGSKA (reference sequence). The CDR3 DNA follows: TGCAGTGCTATTCAGGGCAATGAGCAGTTCTTC. Residues: CSAIQGNEQFF.

This clone was counted between two and nine times. V usage is TRBV19 and J usage is TRBJ1-4, with TRBD1 identical over 7 bases. The V gene end was trimmed by 6 bases and the J gene end by 7 bases; junction bases not matched to a gene: 8. Germline lookup yields CDR1 LNHDA and CDR2 SQIVND (reference sequence). The CDR3 covers 14 residues. CDR3 protein: CASRDQGVVEKLFF. The CDR3 DNA follows: TGTGCCAGTAGGGACCAGGGGGTCGTTGAAAAACTGTTTTTT.